Shown below are 18 T cell receptor beta chains from a single sample sequenced in a study of T cell responses to AZD1222 COVID-19 vaccine. Data came from immunoSEQ multiplex PCR; TCRdb stores just in-frame clones and leaves some out. The table records about 140,000 clones, 93% of them present only once. Material: peripheral blood, obtained on day 0 of AZD1222 vaccination. Source of these receptors: an adult in good health.

The chain combines TRBV9 with TRBJ1-5; D remains unclear. CDR1 and CDR2 (germline): SGDLS, YYNGEE. Between the trimmed V and J ends, which lost 0 bases and 7 bases, there was a span of 14 bases. The CDR3 runs to 15 residues. Here the CDR3 reads CASSVEGGYNQPQHF. CDR3 nucleotides: TGTGCCAGCAGCGTAGAAGGAGGGTATAACCAGCCCCAGCATTTT.

The chain joins TRBV3-1 (or the pseudogene TRBV3-2) to TRBJ1-2, with a weak D call TRBD1 (5 bases). CDR3 length: 16 residues. V lost 0 bases, J lost 2 bases, and 13 bases lay in between. Germline V gene data show CDR1 as LGHDT and CDR2 as YNNKEL (reference sequence). The CDR3 reads CASSQDLGAFNYGYTF. The CDR3 DNA reads TGTGCCAGCAGCCAAGATCTAGGGGCCTTCAACTATGGCTACACCTTC.

This clone was seen at least ten times. The chain is built from TRBV13 and TRBJ1-1; 8 nucleotides line up with TRBD1. Germline assignment: CDR1 PRHDT and CDR2 FYEKMQ (reference sequence). V lost 6 bases, J lost 1 base, and 7 bases stayed unmatched. The CDR3 is 15 amino acids. The CDR3 loop is CASRHRGSRNTEAFF. The CDR3 DNA follows: TGTGCCAGCAGACACAGGGGGAGTAGGAACACTGAAGCTTTCTTT.

Comment on this clone: Other nucleotide sequences from this sample produce the same CDR3. This chain uses TRBV19 with TRBJ1-1; possible D gene TRBD1, 6 bases. The ends were cut back, 5 bases at V and 1 base at J, with 8 bases in the middle. CDR3 length: 13 amino acids. Germline CDR1 is LNHDA and CDR2 is SQIVND (reference sequence). Here the CDR3 reads CASSLRGNTEAFF. CDR3 in DNA: TGTGCCAGTAGTCTCAGGGGGAACACTGAAGCTTTCTTT.

The V and J genes are TRBV5-1 and TRBJ1-2, with 7 bases identical to TRBD1. With 3 bases clipped from V and 7 bases from J, the junction kept 12 bases outside the gene matches. The CDR3 sequence is 15 residues long. Germline CDR1 is SGHRS and CDR2 is YFSETQ. The CDR3 nucleotides are TGCGCCAGCAGCTACCGCTCGACAGGGCGTGTTGGCTACACCTTC. Encoded protein: CASSYRSTGRVGYTF.

V and J are TRBV4-2 and TRBJ1-5; 8 bases fit TRBD1. Losses at the gene ends were 0 bases for V and 6 bases for J; bases not matched to a gene: 4. From germline, CDR1 is LGHNA and CDR2 YNFKEQ. The CDR3 is made up of 15 amino acids. In DNA form, the CDR3 reads TGTGCCAGCAGCCAAGAAGGACAGGGCGGTCAGCCCCAGCATTTT. Translation gives CASSQEGQGGQPQHF.

This chain uses TRBV7-9 with TRBJ2-3, with no clear D. Trimming cost V 0 bases and J 6 bases, with 13 bases left between them. Germline V lookup: CDR1 SEHNR, CDR2 FQNEAQ (reference sequence). The CDR3 covers 15 residues. The chain's CDR3 is CASSLAPASADTQYF. Here the CDR3 DNA reads TGTGCCAGCAGCTTAGCGCCAGCGTCGGCGGATACGCAGTATTTT.

This clone is a singleton in its sample. This rearrangement joins TRBV30 to TRBJ2-6; perhaps D is TRBD1 or TRBD2 (6 bases each). The V and J ends lost 4 bases and 4 bases respectively, with 20 bases between them. This CDR3 region has 17 residues. Germline loops: CDR1 GTSNPN, CDR2 SVGIG (reference sequence). Here the CDR3 reads CAWNDVPGGIGANVLTF. In DNA, the CDR3 is TGTGCCTGGAACGACGTCCCCGGGGGCATAGGGGCCAACGTCCTGACTTTC.

The chain has TRBV6-2 or TRBV6-3 and TRBJ1-1; D is unclear. Looked up from germline, CDR1 is MNHEY and CDR2 is SVGEGT. V was trimmed by 4 bases and J by 2 bases, leaving 11 bases between them. This CDR3 comprises 14 residues. The CDR3 spells CASSSLHRNTEAFF. As DNA, the CDR3 is TGTGCCAGCAGTTCCTTACACCGAAACACTGAAGCTTTCTTT.

V is TRBV18 and J is TRBJ2-7, with TRBD1 matching 7 bases. V trimming: 5 bases; J trimming: 2 bases; junction bases outside the gene matches: 9. The CDR3 length is 15 residues. Germline V gives CDR1 KGHSH, CDR2 LQKENI. This CDR3 reads CASSSAGTETYEQYF. CDR3 bases: TGTGCCAGCTCATCAGCCGGGACAGAGACCTACGAGCAGTACTTC.

The chain couples TRBV10-3 to TRBJ2-2, with 8 nucleotides matching TRBD1. The CDR3 length is 14 residues. With V trimmed by 3 bases and J by 8 bases, 5 bases remained unmatched. Germline values: CDR1 ENHRY, CDR2 SYGVKD. The CDR3 is CAISDPRGPGELFF. CDR3 bases: TGTGCCATCAGTGATCCCAGGGGGCCTGGGGAGCTGTTTTTT.

This chain uses TRBV6-2 or TRBV6-3 with TRBJ1-1; the D is unclear. Trimming took 2 bases from V and 8 from J, leaving 6 bases between them. The CDR3 is 11 amino acids. Germline CDR1 reads MNHEY; CDR2 reads SVGEGT. CDR3 protein: CASSYGREAFF. CDR3 sequence (DNA): TGTGCCAGCAGTTACGGTAGAGAAGCTTTCTTT.

The chain combines TRBV3-1 (or the pseudogene TRBV3-2) with TRBJ2-5; 8 bases map to TRBD2. CDR1 is LGHDT and CDR2 is YNNKEL in the germline V gene (reference sequence). The V segment lost 3 bases and the J segment 3 bases; nucleotides outside the gene matches: 9. The CDR3 is 16 amino acids. CDR3 sequence reads: CASSHLFGGAEETQYF. In DNA form, the CDR3 reads TGTGCCAGCAGCCACCTCTTCGGGGGGGCAGAAGAGACCCAGTACTTC.

The J gene is TRBJ1-5, the V gene TRBV6-2 or TRBV6-3, with D hard to call. Germline-derived CDR1 and CDR2 are MNHEY and SVGEGT. Deletions cut 4 bases from V and 3 bases from J, with 10 bases between. CDR3 length equals 14 residues. The CDR3 DNA follows: TGTGCCAGCAGTTCTGCACTTGACAATCAGCCCCAGCATTTT. Protein: CASSSALDNQPQHF.

The V gene is TRBV14, the J gene TRBJ2-7; 7 bases agree with TRBD2. Per the germline V gene, CDR1 is SGHDN and CDR2 is FVKESK. The length of the CDR3 is 13 residues. The V and J ends lost 8 bases and 2 bases, in that order; junction bases with no gene match: 6. The CDR3 sequence: CASGREGPYEQYF. The CDR3, as DNA: TGTGCCAGCGGGAGGGAGGGCCCCTACGAGCAGTACTTC.

The CDR3 here is CASTRGQNYEQYF. CDR3 nucleotides: TGTGCCAGCACCCGGGGACAGAACTACGAGCAGTACTTC. The rearrangement joins TRBV28 to TRBJ2-7, with 7 bases lining up with TRBD1. The CDR3 totals 13 residues. J was trimmed by 3 bases and V by 7 bases; bases with no gene match: 6. CDR1 MDHEN and CDR2 SYDVKM come from the germline V gene.

The gene calls are TRBV29-1 and TRBJ2-1; D unresolved. Per the germline V gene, CDR1 is SQVTM and CDR2 is ANQGSEA. The germline V and J ends were trimmed by 0 bases and 0 bases, with 12 bases remaining between them. The CDR3 contains 16 residues. DNA for the CDR3: TGCAGCGTTGAAGATCAGCGAGTGAGCTCCTACAATGAGCAGTTCTTC. Translation: CSVEDQRVSSYNEQFF.

The genes are TRBV6-2 or TRBV6-3 and TRBJ1-2, with TRBD1 as a possible D gene (5 bases). With 5 bases removed from V and 4 bases from J, the gap between germline ends came to 14 bases. Looked up from germline, CDR1 is MNHEY and CDR2 is SVGEGT. The CDR3 has 14 residues. This CDR3 reads CASSRTGRTYGYTF. CDR3 coding DNA: TGTGCCAGCAGTCGGACGGGACGGACCTATGGCTACACCTTC.